Listed below are T cell receptor beta chains from one sample, sequenced in a study of identical twins. From the 5' RACE reads, TCRdb called clonotypes with MiXCR, one entry per CDR3 protein. The profile shows hundreds of thousands of distinct CDR3 sequences, about 8.3% of them singletons. This sample was also put to use in a study of yellow fever vaccine responses in identical twins.

Sequencing was performed on memory (CD45RO+) T cells sorted from blood. Receptors were obtained from a woman aged 18-29 years in good health. CDR3s include the opening cysteine and the closing phenylalanine or tryptophan. The order of the fields is D gene, clone size, J gene, V gene, CDR3 DNA, CDR3 protein. D genes are given only for firm matches. Clone size appears in some rows only: once, few, many, or a class for an expanded clone.

>TRBD1|.|TRBJ2-2|TRBV7-6
TGTGCCAGCAGTCCGGACAGGCCCAACACCGGGGAGCTGTTTTTT
CASSPDRPNTGELFF
>.|few|TRBJ2-5|TRBV14
TGTGCCAGCAGCCAAGACTTTCTAGAGACCCAGTACTTC
CASSQDFLETQYF
>.|few|TRBJ2-1|TRBV27
TGTGCCAGCAGCTCCCGGGCGGGACAGACCTACAATGAGCAGTTCTTC
CASSSRAGQTYNEQFF
>TRBD2|.|TRBJ2-1|TRBV20-1
TGCAGTGCCCCCGGGAGGCCCCCAATCTCCTACAATGAGCAGTTCTTC
CSAPGRPPISYNEQFF
>.|few|TRBJ2-5|TRBV20-1
TGCAGTGGCGTGAGGATGGAGACCCAGTACTTC
CSGVRMETQYF
>.|many|TRBJ2-5|TRBV12-3/TRBV12-4
TGTGCCAGCAGTCGCCTTTTCGGAATATTTGGGCAAGAGACCCAGTACTTC
CASSRLFGIFGQETQYF
>TRBD1|many|TRBJ2-3|TRBV6-1
TGTGCCACGACAGGGCACGATACGCAGTATTTT
CATTGHDTQYF
>TRBD1|many|TRBJ1-4|TRBV5-1
TGCGCCAGCAGCTTGGGACAGGGGAGCGGTGGTGAAAAACTGTTTTTT
CASSLGQGSGGEKLFF
>.|few|TRBJ2-7|TRBV4-1
TGCGCCAGCAGCCAAGATTCCCCAGGGCGTCCGGACGAGCAGTACTTC
CASSQDSPGRPDEQYF
>TRBD2|.|TRBJ2-5|TRBV20-1
TGCAGTGGGGGACTAGCGTTTGAAGAGACCCAGTACTTC
CSGGLAFEETQYF
>.|many|TRBJ2-3|TRBV3-1
TGTGCCAGCAGCCAAGTGTGGGGGAAAGATACGCAGTATTTT
CASSQVWGKDTQYF
>.|.|TRBJ1-4|TRBV12-1
TGTGCCGGATCTCTGGATAGGAATGAAAAACTGTTTTTT
CAGSLDRNEKLFF
>.|few|TRBJ1-4|TRBV7-2
TGTGCCAGCAGCTTAGTGGGGGCTTTCAGTGGAAAACTGTTTTTT
CASSLVGAFSGKLFF
>.|.|TRBJ2-1|TRBV12-3/TRBV12-4
TGTGCCAGCAGTACCCGAATCAATGAGCAGTTCTTC
CASSTRINEQFF
>.|.|TRBJ2-7|TRBV7-8
TGTGCCAGCACCTCCTCTTTCCCCAGCAGGAACAGTAACGAGCAGTACTTC
CASTSSFPSRNSNEQYF
>.|.|TRBJ2-7|TRBV28
TGTGCCAGCAATTATGGCTGTACCTCCTACGAGCAGTACTTC
CASNYGCTSYEQYF
>TRBD2|.|TRBJ2-1|TRBV20-1
TGCAGTGCTAGAGATCCTGAGCGGGATGAGGCATACAATGAGCAGTTCTTC
CSARDPERDEAYNEQFF
>.|few|TRBJ2-1|TRBV11-2
TGTGCCAGCAGCCAACTAGGGGTAGGGGAGCAGTTCTTC
CASSQLGVGEQFF
>.|.|TRBJ2-3|TRBV20-1
TGCAGTGCTAGAGAGGGGGCGCCTAGCACAGATACGCAGTATTTT
CSAREGAPSTDTQYF
>.|.|TRBJ1-6|TRBV7-9
TGTGCCAGCAGCGAGGGCTCCTATAATTCACCCCTCCACTTT
CASSEGSYNSPLHF
>.|many|TRBJ1-5|TRBV20-1
TGCAGTGCTAGACAGGTTTTTGAGCAGCCCCAGCATTTT
CSARQVFEQPQHF
>TRBD1|few|TRBJ1-2|TRBV5-1
TGCGCCAGCAGCTTGGAAGATATCGACAGGGTGTACTATGGCTACACCTTC
CASSLEDIDRVYYGYTF
>TRBD2|few|TRBJ2-7|TRBV20-1
TGCAGTGCTAGAGGGACTAGCGGTAGCTACGAGCAGTACTTC
CSARGTSGSYEQYF
>TRBD2|.|TRBJ2-1|TRBV5-1
TGCGCCAGCAGCTTGGCAGTGACTAGCGGCTCTGGGGTGGAGCAGTTCTTC
CASSLAVTSGSGVEQFF
>.|.|TRBJ1-4|TRBV6-6
TGTGCCAGCAGTGCAGGGCCTGAAAAACTGTTTTTT
CASSAGPEKLFF
>TRBD1|.|TRBJ1-5|TRBV5-6
TGTGCCAGCAGCTTGTCCGGGACAGGTCCCTCTGGCAATCAGCCCCAGCATTTT
CASSLSGTGPSGNQPQHF
>.|.|TRBJ1-1|TRBV6-1
TGTGCCAGCAGTGACATCCGGGACGGCCTTGGACAAGCTTTCTTT
CASSDIRDGLGQAFF
>.|few|TRBJ1-1|TRBV7-2
TGTGCCAGCAGCGCTAGTGTGACAGGGAACACTGAAGCTTTCTTT
CASSASVTGNTEAFF
>.|.|TRBJ2-1|TRBV21-1
TGTGCCAGCGGGAAGACTAGCGGGAGAAGAGATGAGCAGTTCTTC
CASGKTSGRRDEQFF
>.|few|TRBJ1-5|TRBV27
TGTGCCATCCCGAGGGGGGAACAGCCCCAGCATTTT
CAIPRGEQPQHF
>TRBD1|many|TRBJ2-3|TRBV15
TGTGCCACCAGCATAAACAGGGGGCCAGATACGCAGTATTTT
CATSINRGPDTQYF